This entry describes one TCR beta chain. Its cognate antigen is unknown. The data originate from a study of T cells after posttransplantation cyclophosphamide. Study-level results: Tissue-infiltrating T cells from skin or gut overlapped little with blood T cells. Donor-recipient repertoire similarity was low at 1-2 months, rising over year one. Recipient CMV seropositivity and CMV reactivation strongly tracked TRB clonality.

A marrow graft followed busulfan-fludarabine conditioning, with cyclophosphamide on days +3 and +4. Repertoires were generated with immunoSEQ multiplex PCR, while TCRdb's copy carries only in-frame clones and drops some. The sample has about 43,000 clones, 90% seen once; the top ten hold 2% to 2.5%. CDR3 length: 14 residues. Germline-derived CDR1 and CDR2 are SGHDT and YYEEEE. With 4 bases clipped from V and 3 bases from J, the junction kept 6 bases outside the gene matches. The chain combines TRBV5-6 with TRBJ1-1, with 7 nucleotides matching TRBD1. Sequenced material: PBMCs, taken roughly 59 days after allogeneic stem cell transplant with posttransplant cyclophosphamide. The origin of this receptor is a male patient in his sixties or seventies who received an allogeneic stem cell transplant from a related donor and was CMV-positive. The graft donor may be the source of some T cells. In DNA form, the CDR3 reads TGTGCCAGCAGCCGGGCGACAGGGTACACTGAAGCTTTCTTT. It encodes CASSRATGYTEAFF.